The clone carrying this T cell receptor beta chain was observed a few times. Antigen specificity is unknown. The PCR had 60 Vbeta and 13 Jbeta primers. The assay was immunoSEQ multiplex PCR, and TCRdb's table has in-frame clones only and misses some. The sample records some 110,000 clones, 13% to 15% being singletons. These data are taken from a study of cytomegalovirus exposure and HLA in healthy donors. Across the whole study: An analysis done earlier identified about 120 million unique TCR beta sequences from about 180 million T cells.

Per the germline V gene, CDR1 is LNHDA and CDR2 is SQIVND (reference sequence). Trimming stripped 6 bases from V and 0 bases from J, with 15 bases between. This CDR3 comprises 16 residues. Study-wide findings and caveats: Across donors, presence/absence analyses took sequencing depth to be roughly uniform. According to an earlier analysis, most TCR beta V segments yielded productive rearrangements about 87% or about 30% of the time.

This clonotype originated in a female donor in good health and CMV-seronegative. Sequencing was performed on PBMCs. This chain uses TRBV19 with TRBJ2-4; possible D gene TRBD2, 6 bases. In DNA form, the CDR3 reads TGTGCCAGTAGCCCACCGGGGGACCTAGCCAAAAACATTCAGTACTTC. It encodes CASSPPGDLAKNIQYF. The full variable domain, completed using reference TRBV19 and TRBJ2-4, is DGGITQSPKYLFRKEGQNVTLSCEQNLNHDAMYWYRQDPGQGLRLIYYSQIVNDFQKGDIAEGYSVSREKKESFPLTVTSAQKNPTAFYLCASSPPGDLAKNIQYFGAGTRLSVL.